The present T cell receptor (beta chain) was sequenced within a study of a mutant IDH1 vaccine in newly diagnosed glioma (dated by TCRdb to 2020 to 2023). With respect to the entire study: Across visits V03 through V10, patients got a total of eight vaccinations, given in weeks 1, 3, 5, 7, 11, 15, 19 and 23. Vaccination was initiated 4-6 weeks after radiotherapy alone, or concurrently with temozolomide cycles in the chemotherapy-containing groups. The roughly 32 treated patients were approximately 62% male and 37.5% female, with a mean age of approximately 38 years. Prior to enrollment, standard therapy consisting of radiotherapy alone, temozolomide alone, or radiochemotherapy with temozolomide had been administered to patients, with the combination being received by most patients. Peripheral blood samples were drawn at six visits, namely V03 (baseline), V05, V07, V10, V12 and V13. Longitudinal TCRB deep sequencing was done for 25 to 30 treated patients, wherever samples were available for exploratory analyses.

The library was produced with the immunoSEQ multiplex PCR assay. Rearranged TCR beta chain sequences were amplified with the hsTCRB Kit following the manufacturer's protocol. Sequencing of TCRB libraries was carried out on an Illumina MiSeq. Per the authors' processing: The proprietary platform of the kit vendor was used for demultiplexing, trimming and gene mapping. Held by TCRdb, this immuneACCESS table contains in-frame sequences only and omits some clones. Under half of the omission traces to an unresolved V gene where checked; the cause of the rest is unknown. V, J and clone size are taken as reported in that table, and D and trimming were inferred from the DNA itself. For this sample there are under 150,000 clones; almost 90% appear just once. In total, the top ten clones hold around 0.61% of the sample. The germline ends are 9 bases apart after V is trimmed by 10 bases and J by 2 bases. CDR1 and CDR2, per the germline V gene, are SGDLS and YYNGEE. The CDR3 covers 11 residues, taking in both the cysteine and the phenylalanine. Solely the CDR3 DNA is kept, with 33 bases framed from the first base.

Results and caveats for the whole study, not just this receptor: Changes in the top peripheral T cell clonotypes picked up by TCRB sequencing did not appear to be linked to pseudoprogression. Vaccine-induced immune responses across multiple MHC alleles were detected in 90% to 95% of patients. According to the authors, sample limitations meant that analyses of patient blood samples could not be reproduced. Selection of PBMC samples for TCRB deep sequencing was based on availability.

About this clone: Its binding antigen is unknown. It has no much larger one-base neighbor in the sample; base qualities were not kept.

The time point label of this sample denotes: week 11, during vaccination. Every vaccine dose consisted of 300 ug of a 20-mer mutant IDH1 peptide in Montanide, administered subcutaneously together with topical imiquimod. All donors had newly diagnosed IDH1-mutant astrocytomas of WHO grade 3 or 4 that showed loss of nuclear ATRX. The samples were drawn from NOA16, a multicentre, single-arm, open-label phase I trial in Germany that tested a mutant IDH1 peptide vaccine in humans for the first time. Genomic DNA for TCRB sequencing was isolated from EDTA blood with the DNeasy Blood and Tissue Kit. The V and J segments used are TRBV9 and TRBJ2-5; no D gene is confidently identified. This sequence was found in a woman aged 50 to 60 with glioma. The material sequenced was PBMCs, taken from a glioma patient whose treatment included an IDH1 peptide vaccine. The DNA sequence is as follows: TGTGCCCTTGGGCCGCAAGAGACCCAGTACTTC. Translated, this gives CALGPQETQYF.